The sequence of this T cell receptor beta chain was determined in a study of technical replicates of blood from a handful of donors. Assay: immunoSEQ multiplex PCR; the TCRdb copy retains only in-frame clones and omits some. This sample has more than 65,000 clones, with about 96% found just once. The germline CDR1 and CDR2 sequences are MDHEN and SYDVKM. V lost 11 bases, J lost 3 bases, and 11 bases stayed unmatched. The CDR3 is 14 residues long. V and J are TRBV28 and TRBJ2-3, with 7 bases identical to TRBD1. The sequence derives from a human donor in good health. Material for sequencing was T cells isolated from PBMCs. CDR3 loop: CAGRSRQGTDTQYF. The CDR3 nucleotides are TGTGCCGGCCGCTCAAGACAGGGTACAGATACGCAGTATTTT.